This entry lists 31 T cell receptor beta chains sequenced from one sample in a study of CD8+ T cells in alopecia areata. cDNA serving as the sequencing template came from extracted, reverse transcribed RNA. The assay was immunoSEQ multiplex PCR, and TCRdb's table has in-frame clones only and misses some. Among about 190,000 clones listed, 60% were seen once. This sample's treatment: oral pan-JAK inhibitor, 5-10 mg twice daily. The sample consisted of CD4+ T cells sorted from blood, taken at week 24, from a patient treated with tofacitinib. These TCRs come from a human donor with alopecia areata.

V is TRBV29-1 and J is TRBJ1-3; D not certain. The germline V gene encodes CDR1 SQVTM and CDR2 ANQGSEA. This CDR3 spans 12 amino acids. The CDR3 DNA reads as TGCGGTTGCCAGCCGCCTGGAAACACCATATATTTT. It is translated as CGCQPPGNTIYF. Using reference TRBV29-1 and TRBJ1-3 for the parts outside the CDR3, the full variable domain is SAVISQKPSRDICQRGTSLTIQCQVDSQVTMMFWYRQQPGQSLTLIATANQGSEATYESGFVIDKFPISRPNLTFSTLTVSNMSPEDSSIYLCGCQPPGNTIYFGEGSWLTVV.

The rearrangement joins TRBV7-3 to TRBJ2-1; possible D gene TRBD1, 5 bases. The CDR3 covers 14 residues. With 2 bases removed from V and 5 bases from J, the gap between germline ends came to 10 bases. The V gene's germline CDR1 is SGHTA and CDR2 FQGTGA. The CDR3 DNA follows: TGTGCCAGCAGCTTATCGGACACGGACAATGAGCAGTTCTTC. Amino acid sequence: CASSLSDTDNEQFF. Supplemented by reference TRBV7-3 and TRBJ2-1, the full variable domain reads GAGVSQTPSNKVTEKGKYVELRCDPISGHTALYWYRQSLGQGPEFLIYFQGTGAADDSGLPNDRFFAVRPEGSVSTLKIQRTERGDSAVYLCASSLSDTDNEQFFGPGTRLTVL.

In its sample, this clone was seen a few times. The chain is built from TRBV5-1 and TRBJ2-7; 9 bases align to TRBD1. The CDR3 runs 13 residues. V dropped 3 bases and J dropped 6; count of bases not matched to a gene: 4. Germline-derived CDR1 and CDR2 are SGHRS and YFSETQ. The CDR3 nucleotides read TGCGCCAGCAGCTCCGGGACAGGGACCGAGCAGTACTTC. Translated, it gives CASSSGTGTEQYF.

V gene TRBV30 combines with J gene TRBJ2-7, with 10 bases matching TRBD1. With V trimmed by 3 bases and J by 5 bases, 7 bases remained unmatched. In germline, CDR1 is GTSNPN, CDR2 SVGIG (reference sequence). The CDR3 is made up of 14 amino acids. CDR3 DNA: TGTGCCTGGAGCAGACCGGGACAGGGGCACGAGCAGTACTTC. It translates to CAWSRPGQGHEQYF.

The V and J genes are TRBV27 and TRBJ1-1; no clear D. Trimming removed 4 bases at V and 0 bases at J, with 9 bases between. Germline CDR1 MNHEY, CDR2 SMNVEV (reference sequence). This CDR3 comprises 14 residues. The DNA of the CDR3 is TGTGCCAGCAGTTCGCGGTCTTTGAACACTGAAGCTTTCTTT. The encoded protein is CASSSRSLNTEAFF.

There are a few counts of this clone. DNA for the CDR3: TGTGCCGGATCGGGACAGGGTGGCACAGATACGCAGTATTTT. It yields the protein CAGSGQGGTDTQYF. This rearrangement joins TRBV30 to TRBJ2-3; 9 nucleotides agree with TRBD1. The CDR3 runs 14 residues. V shed 8 bases, J shed 1 base, and the junction held 7 bases outside the gene matches. Germline V gene lookup returns CDR1 GTSNPN and CDR2 SVGIG (reference sequence). The complete variable domain, with remaining parts taken from reference TRBV30 and TRBJ2-3, reads SQTIHQWPATLVQPVGSPLSLECTVEGTSNPNLYWYRQAAGRGLQLLFYSVGIGQISSEVPQNLSASRPQDRQFILSSKKLLLSDSGFYLCAGSGQGGTDTQYFGPGTRLTVL.

The V and J genes are TRBV7-6 and TRBJ1-1; D gene ambiguous. The CDR3 loop spans 15 amino acids. Germline-derived CDR1 and CDR2 are SGHVS and FNYEAQ. Trimming cost V 5 bases and J 5 bases, with 18 bases left between them. The CDR3 DNA reads as TGTGCCAGCAGCACCTCAAGTTCGGTAGGGACTGAAGCTTTCTTT. This translates into CASSTSSSVGTEAFF.

This rearrangement joins TRBV30 to TRBJ2-1, with D hard to call. This CDR3 region has 16 residues. Trimming pared 2 bases from V and 7 bases from J, leaving 21 bases between. Per germline, CDR1 GTSNPN and CDR2 SVGIG (reference sequence). Written as DNA, the CDR3 is TGTGCCTGGAGTAGGCCGACGGTCCCTCGGGTGAATGAGCAGTTCTTC. This translates into CAWSRPTVPRVNEQFF.

This chain uses TRBV6-6 with TRBJ2-5, with D hard to call. Germline CDR1 reads MNHNY; CDR2 reads SVGAGI (reference sequence). This CDR3 has 12 amino acids. V was cut by 6 bases and J by 4 bases, with 9 bases left in between. This CDR3 reads CASRQSGETQYF. CDR3 DNA sequence: TGTGCCAGCAGGCAATCGGGAGAGACCCAGTACTTC.

A few counts support this clone. The rearrangement uses TRBV19 and TRBJ1-1; possibly TRBD1 for D (6 bases). Trimming removed 5 bases at V and 4 bases at J, with 14 bases between. This CDR3 has 14 residues. Germline V CDR1 and CDR2: LNHDA, SQIVND (reference sequence). The CDR3 DNA reads as TGTGCCAGTAGTGACGGACAGCAGGTCACTGAAGCTTTCTTT. Protein sequence: CASSDGQQVTEAFF.

In this sample, this clone turned up a few times. The same CDR3 is also encoded by other DNA sequences in this sample. The rearrangement joins TRBV13 to TRBJ1-3; D is unclear. The CDR3 has 13 residues. The ends were cut back, 1 base at V and 0 bases at J, with 1 base in the middle. From germline, CDR1 is PRHDT and CDR2 FYEKMQ (reference sequence). In DNA form, the CDR3 reads TGTGCCAGCAGCTTAGTCTCTGGAAACACCATATATTTT. Translating gives CASSLVSGNTIYF.

This chain uses TRBV5-1 with TRBJ1-1; D remains ambiguous. The CDR3 length is 16 residues. Trimming stripped 2 bases from V and 1 base from J, with 15 bases between. Germline CDR1 reads SGHRS; CDR2 reads YFSETQ. As DNA, the CDR3 is TGCGCCAGCAGCTTTGAAGCTCAAACGGAGAACACTGAAGCTTTCTTT. It specifies CASSFEAQTENTEAFF.

The V call is TRBV7-2, the J call TRBJ2-7, with D possibly being TRBD1 (7 bases). Germline V gene data show CDR1 as SGHTA and CDR2 as FQGNSA. V dropped 1 base and J dropped 6 bases, with 16 bases sitting between them. This CDR3 has 15 amino acids. The CDR3 spells CASSLVLAQGGEQYF. The CDR3 DNA sequence: TGTGCCAGCAGCTTAGTACTAGCCCAGGGGGGCGAGCAGTACTTC.

The rearrangement links TRBV25-1 to TRBJ1-1; D is unclear. Deletions cut 6 bases from V and 1 base from J, with 9 bases between. The germline V gene encodes CDR1 MGHDK and CDR2 SYGVNS. CDR3 length: 13 amino acids. In DNA, the CDR3 is TGTGCCAGCAGAGGAGTCCGGAACACTGAAGCTTTCTTT. Encoded protein: CASRGVRNTEAFF.

The genes are TRBV30 and TRBJ1-2; D is undetermined. With 2 bases removed from V and 5 bases from J, the gap between germline ends came to 9 bases. Germline assignment: CDR1 GTSNPN and CDR2 SVGIG (reference sequence). CDR3 length: 12 residues. The CDR3 loop is CAWSPAGYGYTF. As DNA, the CDR3 is TGTGCCTGGAGTCCGGCTGGGTATGGCTACACCTTC.

This clone was detected only a few times. The CDR3 is CASSQTWGGIDTQYF. The CDR3 DNA is TGCGCCAGCAGCCAGACGTGGGGCGGGATAGATACGCAGTATTTT. The rearrangement uses TRBV4-3 and TRBJ2-3; TRBD2 might be the D (6 bases). The CDR3 is made up of 15 amino acids. Trimming removed 3 bases from V and 5 bases from J, with 15 bases in between. The germline CDR1 and CDR2 sequences are LGHNA and YSLEER.

This chain joins TRBV2 and TRBJ2-5; 9 bases fit TRBD2. Trimming cost V 4 bases and J 4 bases; bases outside gene matches: 10. Germline loops: CDR1 SNHLY, CDR2 FYNNEI. CDR3 length: 16 residues. The CDR3 sequence: CASSVGAETSGETQYF. The CDR3 DNA reads TGTGCCAGCAGTGTTGGGGCGGAGACTAGCGGAGAGACCCAGTACTTC.

The chain has TRBV6-6 and TRBJ2-5; no definite D call. This CDR3 spans 14 amino acids. V was shortened by 0 bases and J by 4 bases, with 9 bases between the two germline ends. From germline, CDR1 is MNHNY and CDR2 SVGAGI (reference sequence). As DNA, the CDR3 is TGTGCCAGCAGTTACTCGAGGCAATTAGAGACCCAGTACTTC. Translation: CASSYSRQLETQYF.

The genes are TRBV29-1 and TRBJ2-1; the D call may be TRBD1 or TRBD2 (6 bases each). The CDR3 has 13 residues. V was cut by 4 bases and J by 6 bases, with 13 bases left in between. Germline V lookup: CDR1 SQVTM, CDR2 ANQGSEA. As DNA, the CDR3 is TGCAGCGTTGTAGGATGGGGGGCCAATGAGCAGTTCTTC. Translated, it gives CSVVGWGANEQFF.

The chain joins TRBV29-1 to TRBJ2-7; weak D call: TRBD2 (6 bases). Germline-derived CDR1 and CDR2 are SQVTM and ANQGSEA. CDR3 length equals 11 residues. Between the trimmed V and J ends, which lost 6 bases and 3 bases, there was a span of 9 bases. The CDR3 region has the DNA TGCAGCGTGGGGGGATACTACGAGCAGTACTTC. As protein: CSVGGYYEQYF.

This clone is a singleton in its sample. V and J are TRBV11-2 and TRBJ2-5; tentatively, D is TRBD2 (7 bases). Germline CDR1 SGHAT, CDR2 FQNNGV. The CDR3 runs to 16 residues. Trimming left V 1 base short and J 5 bases short, with 17 bases between. CDR3 sequence reads: CASSLGWAGRGETQYF. CDR3 bases: TGTGCCAGCAGCTTAGGTTGGGCGGGGAGGGGGGAGACCCAGTACTTC. Together with reference TRBV11-2 and TRBJ2-5, the CDR3 gives the full variable domain: EAGVAQSPRYKIIEKRQSVAFWCNPISGHATLYWYQQILGQGPKLLIQFQNNGVVDDSQLPKDRFSAERLKGVDSTLKIQPAKLEDSAVYLCASSLGWAGRGETQYFGPGTRLLVL.

The chain joins TRBV6-5 to TRBJ1-6, with 9 bases identical to TRBD1. This CDR3 region has 14 residues. The trim removed 4 bases at V and 10 bases at J, leaving 5 bases unmatched. Per germline, CDR1 MNHEY and CDR2 SVGAGI. The CDR3 DNA sequence: TGTGCCAGCAGTTCACAGGGGGCAGAGTCACCCCTCCACTTT. Its protein is CASSSQGAESPLHF.

The J gene is TRBJ2-4, the V gene TRBV4-1; no firm D call. With 0 bases removed from V and 2 bases from J, the gap between germline ends came to 14 bases. There are 17 residues in the CDR3. Germline lookup yields CDR1 MGHRA and CDR2 YSYEKL. In DNA, the CDR3 is TGCGCCAGCAGCCAAGATCTGACGCAGAGTACCAAAAACATTCAGTACTTC. Encoded protein: CASSQDLTQSTKNIQYF.

The chain combines TRBV5-6 with TRBJ1-1; D is undetermined. Looked up from germline, CDR1 is SGHDT and CDR2 is YYEEEE. The CDR3 has 11 residues. V was cut by 0 bases and J by 5 bases, with 2 bases left in between. CDR3 sequence: CASSLGTEAFF. As DNA, the CDR3 is TGTGCCAGCAGCTTGGGGACTGAAGCTTTCTTT.

The V call is TRBV5-1, the J call TRBJ1-2; D is ambiguous. The V end lost 3 bases, the J end lost 7 bases, and 7 bases lay between the germline ends. The CDR3 is made up of 11 amino acids. Germline V CDR1 and CDR2: SGHRS, YFSETQ. CDR3 in amino acids: CASSSDGGYTF. Written as DNA, the CDR3 is TGCGCCAGCAGCTCCGATGGTGGCTACACCTTC.

This rearrangement joins TRBV14 to TRBJ2-5; TRBD2 aligns across 12 bases. J lost 5 bases, V lost 1 base, and 5 bases had no gene match. The CDR3 is 16 amino acids. Per the germline V gene, CDR1 is SGHDN and CDR2 is FVKESK. The CDR3 DNA is TGTGCCAGCAGCCAAGTTTCTAGCGGGAGGGTGGAGACCCAGTACTTC. This codes for CASSQVSSGRVETQYF.

The chain links TRBV29-1 to TRBJ2-7, with D tentatively TRBD1 (6 bases). Deletions cut 6 bases from V and 5 bases from J, with 8 bases between. The CDR3 length is 10 residues. CDR1 and CDR2 from the germline V gene are SQVTM and ANQGSEA. CDR3 nucleotides: TGCAGCGTGGGGACAAACGAGCAGTACTTC. Translation gives CSVGTNEQYF.

This clone was picked up a small number of times. This chain uses TRBV10-2 with TRBJ1-1; TRBD1 might be the D (5 bases). Germline CDR1 and CDR2: WSHSY and SAAADI. The germline V and J ends were trimmed by 10 bases and 0 bases, with 18 bases remaining between them. CDR3 length: 15 amino acids. The CDR3 loop reads CATCLGGTMNTEAFF. The CDR3 DNA reads as TGCGCCACCTGCCTGGGGGGGACGATGAACACTGAAGCTTTCTTT.

V usage is TRBV30 and J usage is TRBJ2-3; TRBD2 might be the D (6 bases). The CDR3 is 15 residues long. V was clipped by 5 bases and J by 0 bases, with 15 bases between them. Per germline, CDR1 GTSNPN and CDR2 SVGIG (reference sequence). This CDR3 reads CAWQEPGLSTDTQYF. In DNA form, the CDR3 reads TGTGCCTGGCAAGAGCCGGGACTTAGCACAGATACGCAGTATTTT.

This clone was observed a few times. The V gene is TRBV29-1, the J gene TRBJ2-7, with unresolved D. Germline values: CDR1 SQVTM, CDR2 ANQGSEA. The CDR3 contains 13 residues. Deletions cut 3 bases from V and 0 bases from J, with 9 bases between. CDR3 DNA: TGCAGCGTTGACGACGGAATCTCCTACGAGCAGTACTTC. This sequence encodes CSVDDGISYEQYF.

J is TRBJ1-1 and V is TRBV29-1; D uncertain. Between the trimmed V and J ends, which lost 3 bases and 11 bases, there was a span of 10 bases. The CDR3 runs to 10 residues. Germline V gives CDR1 SQVTM, CDR2 ANQGSEA. In DNA, the CDR3 is TGCAGCGTTGAGAGTGTGCGGGCTTTCTTT. It specifies CSVESVRAFF. Filled out from reference TRBV29-1 and TRBJ1-1, the complete variable domain reads SAVISQKPSRDICQRGTSLTIQCQVDSQVTMMFWYRQQPGQSLTLIATANQGSEATYESGFVIDKFPISRPNLTFSTLTVSNMSPEDSSIYLCSVESVRAFFGQGTRLTVV.